This T cell receptor (beta chain) was documented in a study of OX40 agonist ivuxolimab in advanced cancers. CDR3 length equals 14 residues. Trimming pared 5 bases from V and 11 bases from J, leaving 16 bases between. Looked up from germline, CDR1 is MNHEY and CDR2 is SMNVEV (reference sequence). The method was immunoSEQ multiplex PCR; TCRdb's version includes in-frame clones alone and lacks a portion of them. The table lists more than 75,000 clones, about 85% of them singletons. This sample comprised CD4+ or CD8+ T cells sorted from blood, obtained in a trial of the OX40 agonist ivuxolimab. The TCR originated in an adult with an advanced solid tumor such as melanoma, head and neck, liver or kidney cancer. The chain has TRBV27 and TRBJ1-6; D is unresolved. The DNA for the CDR3 is TGTGCCAGCAGTCCCCGTTTCGGCCTGGCACCCCTCCACTTT. Translated: CASSPRFGLAPLHF.